The 24 T cell receptor beta chains reported below all come from one sample, sequenced in a study of blood T cells in healthy people across ages (dated by TCRdb to 2013 to 2016). The library was built by means of 5' RACE. TCRdb lists the instrument as Illumina HiSeq 2500. A second PCR of about 6 to 11 cycles was run with a J-beta primer mix and a sample-barcoded 5' primer. TCRdb applied fastp at Q25 and MiXCR to the public reads, then kept only in-frame beta chains. Entries are consolidated by CDR3 protein sequence, retaining the most common genes and DNA. This sample has under 1,000,000 distinct CDR3 sequences in its table, and about 45% of those were observed once. The ten largest clones take up 18% of the sample. The sample was blood. The receptors come from a man older than 75 in good health.

The chain has TRBV7-9 and TRBJ2-5; D could derive from TRBD1 or TRBD2 (5 bases each). V was clipped by 5 bases and J by 5 bases, with 24 bases between them. The CDR3 totals 17 residues. Germline lookup yields CDR1 SEHNR and CDR2 FQNEAQ (reference sequence). Written as DNA, the CDR3 is TGTGCCAGCAGCCCCCCCCCGTTAAGAGGGGCCGGGGAGACCCAGTACTTC. This encodes CASSPPPLRGAGETQYF.

This clonotype was seen a few times. This could be a read error, since a much larger clone is one nucleotide away. V usage is TRBV20-1 and J usage is TRBJ2-1; D is perhaps TRBD1 or TRBD2 (5 bases each). The closer fit of TRBJ2-7 to the DNA end suggests the J call may be wrong. The V gene's germline CDR1 is DFQATT and CDR2 SNEGSKA (reference sequence). The CDR3 is 19 residues long. The CDR3 region is CSALPRALVDRGSYNEQYF. Here the CDR3 DNA reads TGCAGTGCTTTGCCGAGGGCGTTGGTTGACAGAGGCTCCTACAATGAGCAGTACTTC.

In its sample, this clonotype was seen once. J is TRBJ2-6 and V is TRBV29-1; a weak D match, TRBD1 (6 bases). The ends were cut back, 7 bases at V and 2 bases at J, with 21 bases in the middle. The CDR3 runs 17 residues. Looked up from germline, CDR1 is SQVTM and CDR2 is ANQGSEA. CDR3 coding DNA: TGCAGCGCTGTGAGGACAGACGAGGTGGCTGGGGCCAACGTCCTGACTTTC. Translating gives CSAVRTDEVAGANVLTF.

The chain carries TRBV12-3 or TRBV12-4 and TRBJ2-3; no clear D gene. CDR3 size: 14 residues. The germline V and J ends were trimmed by 7 bases and 0 bases, with 11 bases remaining between them. CDR3 in amino acids: CASTGGISTDTQYF. The CDR3 DNA is TGTGCCAGCACCGGCGGAATCAGCACAGATACGCAGTATTTT.

This clonotype was counted between two and nine times. This chain connects TRBV7-3 to TRBJ2-1, with 14 bases fitting TRBD2. CDR1 SGHTA and CDR2 FQGTGA come from the germline V gene. This CDR3 has 16 residues. V trimming: 0 bases; J trimming: 6 bases; junction bases outside the gene matches: 1. The CDR3 protein is CASSLTGTSGSNEQFF. CDR3 in DNA: TGTGCCAGCAGCTTAACTGGGACTAGCGGGAGCAATGAGCAGTTCTTC. Using reference TRBV7-3 and TRBJ2-1 for the parts outside the CDR3, the full variable domain is GAGVSQTPSNKVTEKGKYVELRCDPISGHTALYWYRQSLGQGPEFLIYFQGTGAADDSGLPNDRFFAVRPEGSVSTLKIQRTERGDSAVYLCASSLTGTSGSNEQFFGPGTRLTVL.

About this clonotype: No conserved phenylalanine or tryptophan is present at the end of the CDR3, so a read error is the likely explanation. The chain uses TRBV5-1 and TRBJ2-1; D not resolved. The V gene's germline CDR1 is SGHRS and CDR2 YFSETQ. V lost 4 bases and J lost 0, with 14 bases in between. The CDR3 is 16 residues long. As DNA, the CDR3 is TGCGCCAGCAGCCTACAGAGACAAGGCTCCTACAATGAGCAGTTCTTA. This codes for CASSLQRQGSYNEQFL.

This chain links TRBV11-3 with TRBJ2-2; weak D call: TRBD1 (5 bases). Germline values: CDR1 SGHNT, CDR2 YENEEA. With 5 bases removed from V and 1 base from J, the gap between germline ends came to 11 bases. The CDR3 is 15 amino acids. For the CDR3, the DNA is TGTGCCAGCAGCCAGAGACAGAGGAACACCGGGGAGCTGTTTTTT. Its protein product is CASSQRQRNTGELFF. Full variable domain (missing parts from reference TRBV11-3 and TRBJ2-2): EAGVVQSPRYKIIEKKQPVAFWCNPISGHNTLYWYLQNLGQGPELLIRYENEEAVDDSQLPKDRFSAERLKGVDSTLKIQPAELGDSAVYLCASSQRQRNTGELFFGEGSRLTVL.

The chain employs TRBV7-3 and TRBJ2-3; TRBD2 matches 7 bases. V shed 4 bases and J 3 bases; nucleotides not matched to a gene: 10. From germline, CDR1 is SGHTA and CDR2 FQGTGA. The CDR3 totals 16 residues. The CDR3 DNA is TGTGCCAGCAGCTCGCAGGGCGGGAGAGGGACAGATACGCAGTATTTT. Its translation is CASSSQGGRGTDTQYF.

This clonotype appeared once. The chain recombines TRBV7-2 with TRBJ2-7; possible D gene TRBD1, 6 bases. The germline gives CDR1 SGHTA, CDR2 FQGNSA. The CDR3 contains 15 residues. Trimming pared 5 bases from V and 6 bases from J, leaving 20 bases between. CDR3 sequence (DNA): TGTGCCAGCAGCCCCCAGGGGATCGAAGTAGTCGAGCAGTACTTC. Translation gives CASSPQGIEVVEQYF.

This clonotype was found many times. This chain connects TRBV18 to TRBJ2-7; 11 bases fit TRBD1. There are 16 residues in the CDR3. Germline trimming cut 5 bases from V and 2 bases from J; bases unmatched to any gene: 8. Germline V CDR1 and CDR2: KGHSH, LQKENI. CDR3 loop: CASSTRTGGQTYEQYF. The CDR3 region has the DNA TGTGCCAGCTCAACCAGGACAGGGGGCCAAACCTACGAGCAGTACTTC.

The rearrangement joins TRBV7-2 to TRBJ2-5, with 11 bases lining up with TRBD2. This CDR3 has 16 amino acids. Losses at the gene ends were 2 bases for V and 5 bases for J; bases not matched to a gene: 7. The germline gives CDR1 SGHTA, CDR2 FQGNSA. CDR3 in DNA: TGTGCCAGCAGCTTAACGTCTAGCGGGAGGATGGAGACCCAGTACTTC. The encoded protein is CASSLTSSGRMETQYF. Full variable domain (rest looked up from reference TRBV7-2 and TRBJ2-5): GAGVSQSPSNKVTEKGKDVELRCDPISGHTALYWYRQSLGQGLEFLIYFQGNSAPDKSGLPSDRFSAERTGGSVSTLTIQRTQQEDSAVYLCASSLTSSGRMETQYFGPGTRLLVL.

This chain uses TRBV9 with TRBJ2-7, with a weak D call TRBD2 (6 bases). Germline V gene data show CDR1 as SGDLS and CDR2 as YYNGEE. The CDR3 contains 15 residues. V was cut by 2 bases and J by 0 bases, with 12 bases left in between. The CDR3 bases are TGTGCCAGCAGCGTCAACGGCGGGGCCTCCTACGAGCAGTACTTC. Its translation: CASSVNGGASYEQYF.

As concerns this clonotype: One end of the junction varies from germline; a read error may be responsible. The chain recombines TRBV7-2 with TRBJ2-1, with TRBD2 matching 9 bases. Germline V gives CDR1 SGHTA, CDR2 FQGNSA. The CDR3 has 20 residues. CDR3 sequence: CASGLVSGRMRTSVYNEQFF. Here the CDR3 DNA reads TGTGCCAGCGGCTTAGTTTCGGGTCGTATGCGGACTAGCGTTTACAATGAGCAGTTCTTC.

V and J are TRBV20-1 and TRBJ2-5; D may be TRBD1 or TRBD2 (5 bases each). TRBJ2-7 matches the DNA end more closely, so the J call is doubtful. Germline values: CDR1 DFQATT, CDR2 SNEGSKA (reference sequence). The CDR3 extends over 12 amino acids. The CDR3 bases are TGCAGTGCTAGACTACCCGGGGCCGAGCAGTACTTC. Translating gives CSARLPGAEQYF.

This clonotype was detected only a few times. The CDR3 reads CASSPLAGSSYEQYF. In DNA, the CDR3 is TGTGCCAGCTCACCATTGGCAGGGAGCTCCTACGAGCAGTACTTC. The genes are TRBV18 and TRBJ2-7; possibly TRBD1 or TRBD2 for D (5 bases each). The CDR3 totals 15 residues. Per the germline V gene, CDR1 is KGHSH and CDR2 is LQKENI. V lost 2 bases and J 0 bases, leaving 11 bases between the germline ends.

The chain carries TRBV9 and TRBJ2-3; D not resolved. The V end was cut by 2 bases, the J end by 8 bases, with 9 bases between. Germline lookup yields CDR1 SGDLS and CDR2 YYNGEE. The CDR3 has 12 amino acids. The CDR3 DNA sequence: TGTGCCAGCAGCGTCCCCTCCGGTACGCAGTATTTT. As protein: CASSVPSGTQYF. Drawing the rest from reference TRBV9 and TRBJ2-3, the complete variable domain is DSGVTQTPKHLITATGQRVTLRCSPRSGDLSVYWYQQSLDQGLQFLIQYYNGEERAKGNILERFSAQQFPDLHSELNLSSLELGDSALYFCASSVPSGTQYFGPGTRLTVL.

This clonotype turned up a few times. The rearrangement links TRBV12-3 or TRBV12-4 to TRBJ2-1, with D hard to call. Trimming pared 6 bases from V and 2 bases from J, leaving 14 bases between. The CDR3 runs 15 residues. The CDR3 coding sequence is TGTGCCAGCAGACCCTCTACCCGCCCCTACAATGAGCAGTTCTTC. Translation gives CASRPSTRPYNEQFF.

The rearrangement uses TRBV28 and TRBJ2-7; no clear D gene. The CDR3 consists of 14 residues. CDR1 and CDR2 from the germline V gene are MDHEN and SYDVKM. V lost 5 bases and J 4 bases, leaving 15 bases between the germline ends. DNA of the CDR3: TGTGCCAGCAGTACGAACCCGACATCTTACGAGCAGTACTTC. Amino acids: CASSTNPTSYEQYF.

This clonotype was observed a few times. The chain couples TRBV7-2 to TRBJ2-4; 7 nucleotides align to TRBD2. Germline V gene sequence: CDR1 SGHTA, CDR2 FQGNSA. Germline trimming cut 1 base from V and 4 bases from J; bases unmatched to any gene: 7. This CDR3 is 16 amino acids long. CDR3 residues: CASSLESAGAKNIQYF. CDR3 DNA sequence: TGTGCCAGCAGCTTAGAGTCGGCGGGAGCAAAAAACATTCAGTACTTC.

This chain links TRBV20-1 with TRBJ2-1; possible D gene TRBD1, 6 bases. This CDR3 region has 19 residues. The germline V and J ends were trimmed by 1 base and 8 bases, with 30 bases remaining between them. Germline CDR1 reads DFQATT; CDR2 reads SNEGSKA (reference sequence). CDR3 residues: CSARVLLRARQTGYDEQFF. The CDR3 nucleotides read TGCAGTGCTAGAGTGTTGCTTCGTGCAAGACAAACAGGGTACGATGAGCAGTTCTTC.

The chain is built from TRBV4-1 and TRBJ2-7; D is perhaps TRBD1 (6 bases). This CDR3 region has 14 residues. The germline V gene encodes CDR1 MGHRA and CDR2 YSYEKL. Deletions cut 1 base from V and 4 bases from J, with 11 bases between. DNA for the CDR3: TGCGCCAGCAGCCAAGTACAGGGTACGTACGAGCAGTACTTC. Residues: CASSQVQGTYEQYF.

A few counts support this clonotype. The rearrangement joins TRBV29-1 to TRBJ2-3; 9 bases are a match to TRBD2. V shed 5 bases and J 3 bases; nucleotides not matched to a gene: 15. The germline gives CDR1 SQVTM, CDR2 ANQGSEA. The CDR3 has 17 amino acids. Here the CDR3 reads CSVLPLTSGGGTDTQYF. The DNA for the CDR3 is TGCAGCGTTCTCCCTCTGACTAGCGGTGGTGGTACAGATACGCAGTATTTT.

This clonotype has just a few counts. The chain combines TRBV7-2 with TRBJ2-5, with D possibly matching TRBD1 (6 bases). Gene TRBJ2-7 matches the end of the DNA better, so the J call may be wrong. Germline V lookup: CDR1 SGHTA, CDR2 FQGNSA. CDR3 length: 12 amino acids. CDR3 DNA: TGTGCCAGCAGCAAAACAGGGAACGAGCAGTACTTC. It is translated as CASSKTGNEQYF.

This chain uses TRBV6-5 with TRBJ1-1; 7 bases agree with TRBD1. CDR1 MNHEY and CDR2 SVGAGI come from the germline V gene. Trimming at V came to 6 bases and at J to 0 bases, leaving 4 bases not matched to a gene. The CDR3 runs to 14 residues. The CDR3 sequence: CASRTQGMNTEAFF. As DNA, the CDR3 is TGTGCCAGCAGGACACAGGGGATGAACACTGAAGCTTTCTTT.